The 28 T cell receptor beta chains below all came from one sample that was sequenced in a study of pediatric ulcerative colitis. Rectal tissue came from one to two pinch biopsies taken at colonoscopy. TCRdb keeps only in-frame clones here, not all; method: immunoSEQ multiplex PCR. The data show tens of thousands of clones, 78% seen once. Material for sequencing was gut tissue. The receptors stem from a girl between 5 and 17 years old with moderate ulcerative colitis.

The V call is TRBV30, the J call TRBJ2-7; D remains unclear. The CDR3 spans 12 residues. Germline lookup yields CDR1 GTSNPN and CDR2 SVGIG (reference sequence). V gave up 4 bases and J gave up 0 bases, with 7 bases separating them. The chain's CDR3 is CAWNVHSYEQYF. The CDR3 DNA is TGTGCCTGGAACGTACACTCCTACGAGCAGTACTTC.

This clone has just a few counts. V and J are TRBV7-2 and TRBJ1-6; D is perhaps TRBD1 (6 bases). CDR3 length: 15 amino acids. Trimming took 5 bases from V and 7 from J, leaving 15 bases between them. Germline V CDR1 and CDR2: SGHTA, FQGNSA. In nucleotides, the CDR3 is TGTGCCAGCAGCACACAGGGTCAGGGGAATTCACCCCTCCACTTT. Translation gives CASSTQGQGNSPLHF.

Comments on this clone: This sample includes further DNA sequences coding for the same CDR3. This chain connects TRBV2 to TRBJ2-3; D ambiguous. The CDR3 loop spans 12 amino acids. Per the germline V gene, CDR1 is SNHLY and CDR2 is FYNNEI. V was shortened by 4 bases and J by 5 bases, with 7 bases between the two germline ends. CDR3 loop: CASSGTRDTQYF. The DNA of the CDR3 is TGTGCCAGCAGTGGGACCAGAGATACGCAGTATTTT.

CDR3 loop: CASSRGGLAGGQTQYF. The DNA for the CDR3 is TGTGCCAGCAGCAGGGGGGGGCTAGCGGGAGGCCAGACCCAGTACTTC. This chain joins TRBV9 and TRBJ2-5; 11 bases agree with TRBD2. The CDR3 is 16 amino acids. Germline V gene sequence: CDR1 SGDLS, CDR2 YYNGEE. J lost 6 bases, V lost 4 bases, and 11 bases had no gene match.

The V call is TRBV15, the J call TRBJ1-3, with 7 bases lining up with TRBD1. V lost 3 bases and J lost 2; bases outside the gene matches: 4. The germline V gene encodes CDR1 LNHNV and CDR2 YYDKDF (reference sequence). This CDR3 comprises 15 residues. CDR3 sequence reads: CATSSDRAAGNTIYF. The CDR3, as DNA: TGTGCCACCAGCAGTGACAGGGCCGCTGGAAACACCATATATTTT.

This rearrangement joins TRBV6-4 to TRBJ1-1; 9 nucleotides align to TRBD1. Germline CDR1 reads MRHNA; CDR2 reads SNTAGT. The CDR3 has 13 residues. Unmatched junction bases numbered 1, after V lost 4 bases and J lost 4 bases. Here the CDR3 reads CASSAGQGTEAFF. In DNA form, the CDR3 reads TGTGCCAGCAGTGCGGGACAGGGCACTGAAGCTTTCTTT.

This chain connects TRBV6-5 to TRBJ2-7, with 7 bases aligning to TRBD1. J was trimmed by 3 bases and V by 5 bases; bases with no gene match: 4. Germline CDR1 and CDR2: MNHEY and SVGAGI. The CDR3 has 13 residues. CDR3 sequence (DNA): TGTGCCAGCAGTACCCGACAGGGCTACGAGCAGTACTTC. This translates into CASSTRQGYEQYF.

The chain links TRBV27 to TRBJ2-3, with D possibly being TRBD1 or TRBD2 (5 bases each). V was clipped by 6 bases and J by 3 bases, with 16 bases between them. This CDR3 region has 15 residues. Germline values: CDR1 MNHEY, CDR2 SMNVEV (reference sequence). CDR3 sequence: CASSPTAWGTDTQYF. The DNA for the CDR3 is TGTGCCAGCAGCCCAACGGCGTGGGGGACAGATACGCAGTATTTT.

The sample holds a few counts of this clone. The chain links TRBV6-1 to TRBJ2-5, with 8 bases fitting TRBD2. The CDR3 consists of 15 residues. CDR1 is MNHNS and CDR2 is SASEGT in the germline V gene. Unmatched junction bases numbered 12, after V lost 8 bases and J lost 4 bases. Here the CDR3 DNA reads TGTGCCAGCGCCCGAAGCGGGAGTGGTCTAGAGACCCAGTACTTC. Translating gives CASARSGSGLETQYF.

V usage is TRBV7-8 and J usage is TRBJ2-7, with D possibly TRBD1 on 5 matching bases. Germline V gene lookup returns CDR1 SGHVS and CDR2 FQNEAQ. V was cut by 5 bases and J by 5 bases, with 7 bases left in between. The CDR3 covers 11 residues. The CDR3 DNA is TGTGCCAGCAGCCCCAGGGACGAGCAGTACTTC. It is translated as CASSPRDEQYF.

This clone was observed a few times. CDR3 bases: TGTGCCAGCAAATCACCGGGACAGGGGGGCTACGAGCAGTACTTC. As protein: CASKSPGQGGYEQYF. This sequence joins TRBV28 and TRBJ2-7; TRBD1 agrees at 11 bases. Looked up from germline, CDR1 is MDHEN and CDR2 is SYDVKM. The CDR3 consists of 15 residues. V lost 7 bases, J lost 3 bases, and 8 bases stayed unmatched.

The rearrangement uses TRBV7-2 and TRBJ2-4; 9 bases agree with TRBD1. The CDR3 runs to 16 residues. The J segment lost 6 bases and the V segment lost 1 base, leaving 7 bases of the junction unmatched. Germline V lookup: CDR1 SGHTA, CDR2 FQGNSA. CDR3 nucleotide sequence: TGTGCCAGCAGCTTAGGAGGACAGGGGTGGTCAAACATTCAGTACTTC. Protein product: CASSLGGQGWSNIQYF.

This chain connects TRBV5-4 to TRBJ2-3; D gene unclear. CDR3 length: 15 amino acids. Germline V CDR1 and CDR2: SGHNT, YYREEE (reference sequence). V lost 2 bases, J lost 3 bases, and 13 bases lay in between. DNA for the CDR3: TGTGCCAGCAGCTTCCCGAGTTGGCGGACAGATACGCAGTATTTT. The encoded protein is CASSFPSWRTDTQYF.

The CDR3 region has the DNA TGCGCCAGCAGCCAAGAGCCCGGGTCACCCCTCCACTTT. Translated: CASSQEPGSPLHF. V gene TRBV4-3 combines with J gene TRBJ1-6; D not resolved. Germline CDR1 LGHNA, CDR2 YSLEER. The CDR3 is 13 residues long. V lost 0 bases, J lost 10 bases, and 7 bases lay in between.

This sequence joins TRBV7-2 and TRBJ2-7; D possibly uses TRBD1 or TRBD2 (5 bases each). CDR3 length: 16 residues. V shed 1 base and J shed 0 bases, with 13 bases lying between them. The germline V gene encodes CDR1 SGHTA and CDR2 FQGNSA. The CDR3 DNA sequence: TGTGCCAGCAGCTTAGTTGTGGGGACGGGCTCCTACGAGCAGTACTTC. This codes for CASSLVVGTGSYEQYF.

The CDR3 DNA sequence: TGCGCCAGCAGCCCAGTGAGAGACAAACTGGGAAATTCACCCCTCCACTTT. Amino acids: CASSPVRDKLGNSPLHF. This chain joins TRBV4-3 and TRBJ1-6; D gene ambiguous. V was cut by 4 bases and J by 7 bases, with 20 bases left in between. Looked up from germline, CDR1 is LGHNA and CDR2 is YSLEER. The CDR3 has 17 residues.

This chain connects TRBV30 to TRBJ2-7; 7 nucleotides match TRBD2. The CDR3 runs 14 residues. Germline V gene sequence: CDR1 GTSNPN, CDR2 SVGIG (reference sequence). Unmatched junction bases numbered 5, after V lost 0 bases and J lost 3 bases. CDR3 amino acids: CAWSVRRTSYEQYF. DNA of the CDR3: TGTGCCTGGAGTGTACGAAGGACTAGCTACGAGCAGTACTTC.

This clone has more than one count but fewer than ten. The gene calls are TRBV5-1 and TRBJ1-2; the D gene is possibly TRBD1 (5 bases). The V gene's germline CDR1 is SGHRS and CDR2 YFSETQ. The CDR3 contains 14 residues. Trimming removed 4 bases at V and 4 bases at J, with 14 bases between. The CDR3, as DNA: TGCGCCAGCAGCATCACCGACAGAGCCTATGGCTACACCTTC. This encodes CASSITDRAYGYTF.

This chain joins TRBV5-1 and TRBJ2-3; D is perhaps TRBD1 or TRBD2 (5 bases each). The CDR3 has 13 residues. From germline, CDR1 is SGHRS and CDR2 YFSETQ. Trimming removed 7 bases at V and 1 base at J, with 10 bases between. In DNA form, the CDR3 reads TGCGCCAGCCAGGGACGCCGCACAGATACGCAGTATTTT. It translates to CASQGRRTDTQYF.

This clone was found a few times. The chain uses TRBV9 and TRBJ2-2; the D gene is possibly TRBD1 (6 bases). From germline, CDR1 is SGDLS and CDR2 YYNGEE. With 0 bases removed from V and 2 bases from J, the gap between germline ends came to 11 bases. This CDR3 is 16 amino acids long. CDR3 residues: CASSVGQGRNTGELFF. CDR3 sequence (DNA): TGTGCCAGCAGCGTAGGGCAGGGGCGTAACACCGGGGAGCTGTTTTTT.

The rearrangement links TRBV6-6 to TRBJ1-5; TRBD1 matches 8 bases. The CDR3 has 15 residues. The germline CDR1 and CDR2 sequences are MNHNY and SVGAGI (reference sequence). With 8 bases clipped from V and 4 bases from J, the junction kept 10 bases outside the gene matches. In nucleotides, the CDR3 is TGTGCCAGCGAAAACACAGGGGGAAGGAATCAGCCCCAGCATTTT. Translation: CASENTGGRNQPQHF.

This chain joins TRBV6-5 and TRBJ2-5; maybe TRBD1 (5 bases). The V end lost 4 bases, the J end lost 3 bases, and 12 bases lay between the germline ends. The germline V gene encodes CDR1 MNHEY and CDR2 SVGAGI. This CDR3 has 14 amino acids. Here the CDR3 DNA reads TGTGCCAGCAGTTCTTTGCAGGGAAAAGAGACCCAGTACTTC. Protein sequence: CASSSLQGKETQYF.

The rearrangement uses TRBV19 and TRBJ2-7; D is perhaps TRBD2 (5 bases). Trimming removed 5 bases at V and 0 bases at J, with 11 bases between. From germline, CDR1 is LNHDA and CDR2 SQIVND (reference sequence). CDR3 length: 14 amino acids. CDR3 protein: CASSAPGNSYEQYF. In nucleotides, the CDR3 is TGTGCCAGTAGTGCACCCGGGAACTCCTACGAGCAGTACTTC.

The chain recombines TRBV27 with TRBJ2-1; tentatively, D is TRBD1 or TRBD2 (5 bases each). CDR1 MNHEY and CDR2 SMNVEV come from the germline V gene (reference sequence). The length of the CDR3 is 17 residues. V shed 5 bases and J shed 6 bases, with 23 bases lying between them. The DNA of the CDR3 is TGTGCCAGCAGTCCAATATTTGTGGGCCGGGGCTTCAATGAGCAGTTCTTC. Translating it yields CASSPIFVGRGFNEQFF.

The gene calls are TRBV5-1 and TRBJ1-1, with D uncertain. V was trimmed by 0 bases and J by 1 base, leaving 10 bases between them. The length of the CDR3 is 15 residues. Germline V gene sequence: CDR1 SGHRS, CDR2 YFSETQ. As DNA, the CDR3 is TGCGCCAGCAGCTTGGGGGTACGTGGGAACACTGAAGCTTTCTTT. Translated, it gives CASSLGVRGNTEAFF.

The chain recombines TRBV5-1 with TRBJ2-7, with D possibly TRBD2 on 6 matching bases. This CDR3 has 16 residues. The germline gives CDR1 SGHRS, CDR2 YFSETQ. V lost 4 bases, J lost 3 bases, and 20 bases lay in between. The CDR3 loop is CASSTSLAGRNYEQYF. CDR3 in DNA: TGCGCCAGCAGCACGTCACTTGCGGGGAGGAACTACGAGCAGTACTTC.

The V and J genes are TRBV5-1 and TRBJ2-6; D remains ambiguous. CDR1 is SGHRS, CDR2 YFSETQ, per germline. Between the trimmed V and J ends, which lost 4 bases and 4 bases, there was a span of 15 bases. The CDR3 has 16 residues. The CDR3 here is CASSPRDISGANVLTF. The CDR3 DNA reads TGCGCCAGCAGCCCACGTGATATTTCGGGGGCCAACGTCCTGACTTTC.

The chain links TRBV30 to TRBJ2-5; 11 bases are shared with TRBD2. Germline V CDR1 and CDR2: GTSNPN, SVGIG (reference sequence). The CDR3 length is 17 residues. With 1 base clipped from V and 4 bases from J, the junction kept 11 bases outside the gene matches. Here the CDR3 DNA reads TGTGCCTGGAGTGAGGGTCTAGCGGGAGGATCGGGAGAGACCCAGTACTTC. Translating it yields CAWSEGLAGGSGETQYF.